The 21 T cell receptor beta chains listed next were all sequenced from one sample in a study of T cell repertoires and HLA-DP antigens. For these receptors, no antigen is known. Produced via immunoSEQ multiplex PCR; TCRdb's table is partial and in-frame only. The sample has about 73,000 clones; roughly 75% are singletons. Sequences were obtained from CD4+ T cells from PBMCs. These receptors were collected from a man aged 60 to 75 in good health and CMV-seronegative.

The chain links TRBV29-1 to TRBJ2-3; 12 nucleotides match TRBD2. The CDR3 contains 17 residues. V gave up 4 bases and J gave up 0 bases; unmatched junction bases: 8. Germline-derived CDR1 and CDR2 are SQVTM and ANQGSEA. The CDR3 reads CSVGGLAGFSSTDTQYF. The CDR3 nucleotides are TGCAGCGTTGGCGGACTAGCGGGATTCTCTAGCACAGATACGCAGTATTTT.

The chain joins TRBV7-9 to TRBJ2-5; possible D gene TRBD2, 6 bases. Germline CDR1 SEHNR, CDR2 FQNEAQ (reference sequence). V was clipped by 2 bases and J by 5 bases, with 12 bases between them. The CDR3 consists of 14 residues. CDR3 bases: TGTGCCAGCAGCTTATACGGGGGAACGGAGACCCAGTACTTC. This translates into CASSLYGGTETQYF.

V gene TRBV9 combines with J gene TRBJ2-1, with 7 bases aligning to TRBD1. The germline gives CDR1 SGDLS, CDR2 YYNGEE. V lost 0 bases, J lost 12 bases, and 9 bases stayed unmatched. The CDR3 length is 14 residues. CDR3 region: CASSVVVEGGGQFF. CDR3 sequence (DNA): TGTGCCAGCAGCGTAGTGGTAGAAGGGGGCGGGCAGTTCTTC.

This clone showed up just a few times. The sample contains more than one DNA sequence encoding this CDR3. The rearrangement links TRBV18 to TRBJ2-7, with 7 bases identical to TRBD1. The germline V gene encodes CDR1 KGHSH and CDR2 LQKENI. The CDR3 runs to 14 residues. The trim removed 3 bases at V and 3 bases at J, leaving 5 bases unmatched. The CDR3 is CASSPNGDSYEQYF. CDR3 bases: TGTGCCAGCTCACCTAACGGGGACAGCTACGAGCAGTACTTC.

This CDR3 reads CASSSGTSGANTGELFF. The DNA for the CDR3 is TGTGCCAGCAGCTCGGGGACTAGCGGGGCGAACACCGGGGAGCTGTTTTTT. The chain joins TRBV7-2 to TRBJ2-2; 13 nucleotides line up with TRBD2. Looked up from germline, CDR1 is SGHTA and CDR2 is FQGNSA. This CDR3 is built from 17 residues. The junction had 2 bases not matched to a gene; V was cut back by 4 bases and J by 0 bases.

CDR3: CASRLGTLGPQETQYF. CDR3 nucleotide sequence: TGTGCCAGCAGACTGGGGACACTGGGCCCCCAAGAGACCCAGTACTTC. The rearrangement links TRBV5-4 to TRBJ2-5, with D possibly matching TRBD1 (6 bases). V dropped 5 bases and J dropped 1 base, with 18 bases sitting between them. Germline values: CDR1 SGHNT, CDR2 YYREEE (reference sequence). The CDR3 is made up of 16 amino acids. The variable domain in full, with the rest retrieved from reference TRBV5-4 and TRBJ2-5, is ETGVTQSPTHLIKTRGQQVTLRCSSQSGHNTVSWYQQALGQGPQFIFQYYREEENGRGNFPPRFSGLQFPNYSSELNVNALELDDSALYLCASRLGTLGPQETQYFGPGTRLLVL.

The chain combines TRBV4-1 with TRBJ1-4; a weak D match, TRBD1 (6 bases). The CDR3 is made up of 14 amino acids. CDR1 and CDR2 (germline): MGHRA, YSYEKL. Trimming took off 4 bases at V and 4 bases at J, with 10 bases between the two ends. Here the CDR3 reads CASSRGRGNEKLFF. The CDR3 nucleotides are TGCGCCAGCAGCCGCGGCAGGGGTAATGAAAAACTGTTTTTT.

The rearrangement links TRBV7-2 to TRBJ2-3, with TRBD1 matching 7 bases. CDR3 size: 16 residues. Losses at the gene ends were 1 base for V and 0 bases for J; bases not matched to a gene: 4. In germline, CDR1 is SGHTA, CDR2 FQGNSA. The CDR3 region has the DNA TGTGCCAGCAGCTTAGATCCGACAGGGAGCACAGATACGCAGTATTTT. It encodes CASSLDPTGSTDTQYF.

The rearrangement links TRBV5-1 to TRBJ2-2, with TRBD2 matching over 7 bases. The CDR3 contains 15 residues. The J segment lost 2 bases and the V segment lost 2 bases, leaving 3 bases of the junction unmatched. The germline gives CDR1 SGHRS, CDR2 YFSETQ. This chain's CDR3 is CASSFPSGNTGELFF. Written as DNA, the CDR3 is TGCGCCAGCAGCTTTCCTAGCGGAAACACCGGGGAGCTGTTTTTT.

The V and J genes are TRBV19 and TRBJ2-7; a possible D gene is TRBD1 (6 bases). CDR3 size: 15 residues. Germline values: CDR1 LNHDA, CDR2 SQIVND (reference sequence). With 6 bases removed from V and 2 bases from J, the gap between germline ends came to 17 bases. CDR3: CASRSRGNSAYEQYF. The CDR3 coding sequence is TGTGCCAGTAGGTCCAGGGGAAACAGCGCCTACGAGCAGTACTTC.

The chain employs TRBV7-9 and TRBJ1-1; 7 bases match TRBD1. V was clipped by 5 bases and J by 1 base; unmatched bases: 7. The CDR3 has 15 amino acids. CDR1 and CDR2 from the germline V gene are SEHNR and FQNEAQ (reference sequence). The CDR3 region is CASSQGGGWNTEAFF. In DNA, the CDR3 is TGTGCCAGCAGCCAGGGGGGGGGCTGGAACACTGAAGCTTTCTTT.

This clone occurred once. CDR3 nucleotides: TGTGCCAGCAGCGTAGACGGCCTAGGTAAGCAGTACTTC. This codes for CASSVDGLGKQYF. The V call is TRBV9, the J call TRBJ2-7; D gene unclear. With 0 bases removed from V and 8 bases from J, the gap between germline ends came to 12 bases. In germline, CDR1 is SGDLS, CDR2 YYNGEE. This CDR3 is built from 13 residues.

The rearrangement joins TRBV6-5 to TRBJ2-3; the D gene is possibly TRBD2 (7 bases). CDR3 length: 14 amino acids. V was cut by 4 bases and J by 2 bases, with 10 bases left in between. From germline, CDR1 is MNHEY and CDR2 SVGAGI. CDR3 coding DNA: TGTGCCAGCAGTTGGGGGGGGCCCACAGATACGCAGTATTTT. This translates into CASSWGGPTDTQYF.

The gene calls are TRBV29-1 and TRBJ2-3; D tentatively reads TRBD1 or TRBD2 (7 bases each). CDR1 SQVTM and CDR2 ANQGSEA come from the germline V gene. Trimming pared 5 bases from V and 0 bases from J, leaving 15 bases between. There are 15 residues in the CDR3. The CDR3 here is CSVQGGAGSTDTQYF. The CDR3 DNA reads TGCAGCGTTCAGGGGGGAGCGGGGAGCACAGATACGCAGTATTTT.

This clone occurred a few times. The chain recombines TRBV5-1 with TRBJ2-7; D gene uncertain. The V end was cut by 0 bases, the J end by 6 bases, with 7 bases between. The CDR3 has 12 residues. The germline CDR1 and CDR2 sequences are SGHRS and YFSETQ. The chain's CDR3 is CASSLGFGEQYF. The CDR3 coding sequence is TGCGCCAGCAGCTTGGGCTTCGGCGAGCAGTACTTC.

This clone was counted once. The chain is built from TRBV6-6 and TRBJ2-7; 8 bases agree with TRBD1. The CDR3 runs to 13 residues. The V segment lost 6 bases and the J segment 5 bases; nucleotides outside the gene matches: 6. CDR1 and CDR2 (germline): MNHNY, SVGAGI (reference sequence). DNA of the CDR3: TGTGCCAGCAGGGGCAGGGGGCCGGACGAGCAGTACGTC. As protein: CASRGRGPDEQYV.

This clone occurred a few times. The chain has TRBV19 and TRBJ1-4, with 9 bases matching TRBD1. The junction had 4 bases not matched to a gene; V was cut back by 4 bases and J by 1 base. In germline, CDR1 is LNHDA, CDR2 SQIVND (reference sequence). The CDR3 totals 16 residues. CDR3: CASSTPGQGTNEKLFF. DNA for the CDR3: TGTGCCAGTAGTACGCCGGGACAGGGAACTAATGAAAAACTGTTTTTT. The variable domain in full, completed from reference TRBV19 and TRBJ1-4, reads DGGITQSPKYLFRKEGQNVTLSCEQNLNHDAMYWYRQDPGQGLRLIYYSQIVNDFQKGDIAEGYSVSREKKESFPLTVTSAQKNPTAFYLCASSTPGQGTNEKLFFGSGTQLSVL.

The J gene is TRBJ1-6, the V gene TRBV19; 7 bases agree with TRBD1. The germline V gene encodes CDR1 LNHDA and CDR2 SQIVND (reference sequence). The CDR3 runs to 13 residues. The junction had 6 bases not matched to a gene; V was cut back by 3 bases and J by 13 bases. CDR3: CASSIDRDTPLHF. CDR3 nucleotide sequence: TGTGCCAGTAGTATTGACAGGGATACCCCCCTCCACTTT.

This clone was detected once. The V and J genes are TRBV19 and TRBJ1-5, with 7 bases fitting TRBD1. This CDR3 contains 16 residues. Germline CDR1 reads LNHDA; CDR2 reads SQIVND (reference sequence). V shed 4 bases and J 2 bases; nucleotides not matched to a gene: 8. The chain's CDR3 is CASSTRQGSRNQPQHF. The CDR3 DNA reads as TGTGCCAGTAGTACAAGACAGGGAAGCCGCAATCAGCCCCAGCATTTT.

This chain uses TRBV5-6 with TRBJ2-2; D not resolved. The V end lost 0 bases, the J end lost 0 bases, and 6 bases lay between the germline ends. CDR1 is SGHDT, CDR2 YYEEEE, per germline. This CDR3 comprises 15 residues. The CDR3, as DNA: TGTGCCAGCAGCTTGGACTGGACGAACACCGGGGAGCTGTTTTTT. It specifies CASSLDWTNTGELFF.

The J gene is TRBJ2-4, the V gene TRBV19, with D unclear. The germline V gene encodes CDR1 LNHDA and CDR2 SQIVND (reference sequence). With 0 bases removed from V and 8 bases from J, the gap between germline ends came to 2 bases. The length of the CDR3 is 11 residues. In DNA form, the CDR3 reads TGTGCCAGTAGTATAGAAGACATTCAGTACTTC. Its protein product is CASSIEDIQYF.